This TCR beta chain stems from a study of circulating CD8 cells and anti-PD-1 response in melanoma. The CDR3 covers 18 residues. Germline values: CDR1 SGHTA, CDR2 FQGTGA. This clonotype was seen a handful of times. Its specificity is not known. Given a much more abundant clone one base away, this may be a read error. The study's findings and limits: Under 8% of TRB clonotypes were shared between subsets at M1. Diversity ranked highest in DNEG and lowest in TIGIT subsets. Published repertoire comparisons used only baseline and M1 samples from a small cohort with few responders. No tumor material was available, so peptide assays assessed reactivity.

From live CD3+CD8+TCRalphabeta+ cells, four PD-1 and/or TIGIT subsets were sorted. The QIAseq Immune Repertoire TCR panel built the libraries from 15 ng of total RNA. Each CDR3 protein is one row after TCRdb ran MiXCR on the reads. The top ten hold roughly 7.7% of the sample, which has about 2,100 distinct CDR3 sequences, 7% to 8.5% seen once. The sample here was CD8+ T cells from PBMCs, taken at baseline or after one month of anti-PD-1 therapy (not recorded which). V usage is TRBV7-3 and J usage is TRBJ2-3; TRBD1 or TRBD2 may be the D gene (5 bases each). This TCR was recovered from a human donor with melanoma. CDR3 protein: CASSSRGEGAASTDTLYF. CDR3 sequence (DNA): TGTGCCAGCAGCTCTAGGGGAGAGGGAGCGGCGAGCACAGATACGCTGTATTTT.